This TCR beta chain appears in the sequencing data of a study of low-dose radiotherapy and immunotherapy resistance in tumors. Study-wide context: Cohort 1 was treated with 0.5 Gy per fraction at 2-week intervals, amounting to 6.5 Gy overall. A total of 13 Gy over 26 weeks was given to Cohort 2 as 1 Gy per fraction every two weeks. Dosing of intravenous cyclophosphamide at 200 mg/m2 occurred every two weeks and took place one day prior to radiation and immunotherapy.

Ipilimumab, nivolumab, aspirin, low-dose cyclophosphamide and low-dose radiotherapy were administered to donors. The CDR3 consists of 12 residues. The V and J ends lost 3 bases and 6 bases respectively, with 7 bases between them. From germline, CDR1 is SGHKS and CDR2 YYEKEE (reference sequence). There are a few counts of this clonotype. TRAV- and TRBV-specific primers primed first-strand cDNA, covering alpha and beta chains. The PCR that amplified TCRs ran for about 20 cycles, relying on a constant-region primer and a V-primer adapter. MiXCR was run by TCRdb on the reads, yielding one entry per CDR3 protein. The sample has roughly 10,000 distinct CDR3 sequences; 50% to 65% are singletons.

V usage is TRBV5-5 and J usage is TRBJ2-1; D is perhaps TRBD1 (5 bases). This TCR was sampled from a human donor with advanced metastatic prostate, ovarian, gallbladder or colorectal cancer (not recorded which). This table probably holds off-target reads from a library built for another chain. This CDR3 reads CASSWQGNEQFF. The DNA for the CDR3 is TGTGCCAGCAGCTGGCAGGGCAATGAGCAGTTCTTC.